The present TCR beta chain was sequenced within a study of T cell responses to AZD1222 COVID-19 vaccine. General study results and limits: Mapped onto spike, vaccine-associated CD4 TCRs spanned it and were dominant at 160-218 and 743-854. Donors skewed white British and female; clonal diversity was possibly underestimated. Nearly half of the spike-specific TCRs reportedly recognize variant regions that carry no mutations.

About this clone: What it binds is not known.

The J segment lost 9 bases and the V segment lost 6 bases, leaving 10 bases of the junction unmatched. Germline-derived CDR1 and CDR2 are SNHLY and FYNNEI. The CDR3 spans 14 residues. TCRdb keeps only in-frame clones here, not all; method: immunoSEQ multiplex PCR. The sample shows more than 75,000 clones, around 93% of them seen only once. The clonotype comes from an adult who received the AZD1222 COVID-19 vaccine. The source was peripheral blood, collected 28 days after the second AZD1222 dose. The rearrangement links TRBV2 to TRBJ2-4; 8 nucleotides align to TRBD1. The CDR3 region is CASSPGRQGSIQYF. CDR3 nucleotides: TGTGCCAGCAGCCCCGGGCGACAGGGGAGCATTCAGTACTTC.